This note documents a single TCR beta chain sequence. Its antigen is unidentified. This sample is part of a study of cytomegalovirus exposure and HLA in healthy donors. Whole-study findings and limits: Specificity of a few CMV-associated chains for CMV antigens was verified in vitro. Association of a missense DCLRE1C variant with TCR beta V- and J-gene trimming was reported in a later analysis. Among the sequence variants, a highly shared cluster was likely an artifact of sequencing.

Primers included in the PCR were 60 Vbeta and 13 Jbeta primers. Repertoires were generated with immunoSEQ multiplex PCR, while TCRdb's copy carries only in-frame clones and drops some. Of 210,000 or so clones detected, about 83% appear once; the ten largest clones hold around 9.6%. This CDR3 is 14 amino acids long. V was cut by 4 bases and J by 3 bases, with 14 bases left in between. Germline CDR1 is SGHDT and CDR2 is YYEEEE. The rearrangement links TRBV5-6 to TRBJ2-7; D gene uncertain. Sequences were obtained from PBMCs. This receptor was taken from a woman aged 45-65 years in good health and CMV-seropositive. The CDR3: CASSPPPPGYEQYF. CDR3 nucleotide sequence: TGTGCCAGCAGCCCTCCCCCTCCCGGCTACGAGCAGTACTTC.